This TCR beta chain was identified in a study of cytomegalovirus exposure and HLA in healthy donors. General observations from the study: Researchers catalogued about 150 TCR beta chains as cytomegalovirus-associated. Rarity held for most TCR sequences, but there were some public TCRs that occurred in many donors. That first-cohort TCR clusters tended to co-occur in the 90 to 150 validation repertoires was found in a later analysis.

Profiling relied on immunoSEQ multiplex PCR, and the TCRdb table lists in-frame clones only, not all of them. This repertoire shows more than 200,000 clones, around 90% found once; its top ten account for approximately 3%. The germline V gene encodes CDR1 SQVTM and CDR2 ANQGSEA. The CDR3 totals 15 residues. Trimming left V 4 bases short and J 8 bases short, with 23 bases between. It was the approximately 110-subject validation cohort, separate from the roughly 700-subject first cohort, to which the donors belonged. Details on this clone: Antigen specificity is unknown.

This sequence joins TRBV29-1 and TRBJ2-5; D may be TRBD2 (6 bases). This TCR came from a woman in her 30s in good health and CMV-seronegative. Sequenced input: PBMCs. In nucleotides, the CDR3 is TGCAGCGTTGTTGTGCCCCTGGTAGGGACTCCTACCCAGTACTTC. Translation: CSVVVPLVGTPTQYF.